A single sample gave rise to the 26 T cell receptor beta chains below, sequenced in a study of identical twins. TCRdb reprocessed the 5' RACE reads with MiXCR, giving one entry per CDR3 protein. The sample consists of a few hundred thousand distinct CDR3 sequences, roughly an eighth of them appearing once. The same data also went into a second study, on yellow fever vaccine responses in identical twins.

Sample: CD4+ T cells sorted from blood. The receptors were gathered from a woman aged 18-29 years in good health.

The CDR3 reads CASSIALAGGSYNEQFF. DNA for the CDR3: TGTGCCAGCAGCATCGCACTAGCGGGAGGATCCTACAATGAGCAGTTCTTC. This rearrangement joins TRBV12-3 or TRBV12-4 to TRBJ2-1, with 12 bases that match TRBD2. The ends lost 6 bases at V and 1 base at J; junction bases unmatched: 7. This CDR3 has 17 amino acids.

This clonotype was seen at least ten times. The CDR3 loop reads CASSLRQGPTDTQYF. The DNA for the CDR3 is TGTGCCAGCAGCCTAAGACAGGGACCCACAGATACGCAGTATTTT. The chain carries TRBV7-2 and TRBJ2-3; TRBD1 agrees at 7 bases. Germline V gene sequence: CDR1 SGHTA, CDR2 FQGNSA. J was trimmed by 2 bases and V by 5 bases; bases with no gene match: 7. This CDR3 has 15 amino acids.

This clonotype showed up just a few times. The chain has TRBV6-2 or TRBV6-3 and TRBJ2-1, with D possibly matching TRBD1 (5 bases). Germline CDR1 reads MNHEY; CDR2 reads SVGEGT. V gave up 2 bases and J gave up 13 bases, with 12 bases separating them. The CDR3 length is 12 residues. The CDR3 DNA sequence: TGTGCCAGCAGTTACGGGGCGGTTCCCCAGTTCTTC. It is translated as CASSYGAVPQFF.

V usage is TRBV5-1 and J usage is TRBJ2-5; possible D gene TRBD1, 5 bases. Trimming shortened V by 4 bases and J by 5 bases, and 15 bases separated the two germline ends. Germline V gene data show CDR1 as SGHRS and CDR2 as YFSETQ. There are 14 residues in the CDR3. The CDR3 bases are TGCGCCAGCAGCCGCGAGGCAGGGCTGGAGACCCAGTACTTC. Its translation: CASSREAGLETQYF.

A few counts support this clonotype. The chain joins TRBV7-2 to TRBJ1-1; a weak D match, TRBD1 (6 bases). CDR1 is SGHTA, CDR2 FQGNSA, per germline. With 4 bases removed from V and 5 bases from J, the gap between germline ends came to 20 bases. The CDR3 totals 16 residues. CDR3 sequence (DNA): TGTGCCAGCAGCTCCTACCGGGGGGGGCGGGTGACTGAAGCTTTCTTT. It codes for CASSSYRGGRVTEAFF.

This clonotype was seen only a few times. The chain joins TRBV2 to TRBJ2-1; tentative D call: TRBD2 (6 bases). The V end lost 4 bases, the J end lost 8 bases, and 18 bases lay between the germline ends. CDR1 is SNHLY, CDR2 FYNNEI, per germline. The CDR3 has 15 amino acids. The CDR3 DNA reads TGTGCCAGCAGTGCGGAGGGAGATTCTTTGTATGAGCAGTTCTTC. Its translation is CASSAEGDSLYEQFF.

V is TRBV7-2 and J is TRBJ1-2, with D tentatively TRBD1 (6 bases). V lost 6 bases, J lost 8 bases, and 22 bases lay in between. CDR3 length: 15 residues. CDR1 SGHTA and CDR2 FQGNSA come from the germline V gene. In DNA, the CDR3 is TGTGCCAGCAGAGCCCAAGCGACAGGTCTCGGAGGCTACACCTTC. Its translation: CASRAQATGLGGYTF.

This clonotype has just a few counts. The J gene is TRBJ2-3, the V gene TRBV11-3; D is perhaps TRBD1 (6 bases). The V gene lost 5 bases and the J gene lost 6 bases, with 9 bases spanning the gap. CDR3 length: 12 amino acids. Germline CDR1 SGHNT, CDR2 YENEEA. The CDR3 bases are TGTGCCAGCAGCACTACAGGGGATACGCAGTATTTT. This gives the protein CASSTTGDTQYF.

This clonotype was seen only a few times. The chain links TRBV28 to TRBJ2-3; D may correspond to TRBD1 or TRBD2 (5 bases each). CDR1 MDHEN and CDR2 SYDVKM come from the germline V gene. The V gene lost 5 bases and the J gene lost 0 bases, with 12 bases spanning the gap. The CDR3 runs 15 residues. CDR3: CASSDNRDSTDTQYF. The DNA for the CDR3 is TGTGCCAGCAGTGACAATAGGGACAGCACAGATACGCAGTATTTT. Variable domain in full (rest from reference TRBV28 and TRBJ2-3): DVKVTQSSRYLVKRTGEKVFLECVQDMDHENMFWYRQDPGLGLRLIYFSYDVKMKEKGDIPEGYSVSREKKERFSLILESASTNQTSMYLCASSDNRDSTDTQYFGPGTRLTVL.

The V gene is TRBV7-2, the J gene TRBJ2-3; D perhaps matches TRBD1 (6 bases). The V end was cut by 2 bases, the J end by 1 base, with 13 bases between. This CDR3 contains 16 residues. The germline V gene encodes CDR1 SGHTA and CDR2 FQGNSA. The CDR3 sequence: CASSLRRSGGTDTQYF. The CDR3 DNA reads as TGTGCCAGCAGCTTACGTCGGTCAGGGGGCACAGATACGCAGTATTTT.

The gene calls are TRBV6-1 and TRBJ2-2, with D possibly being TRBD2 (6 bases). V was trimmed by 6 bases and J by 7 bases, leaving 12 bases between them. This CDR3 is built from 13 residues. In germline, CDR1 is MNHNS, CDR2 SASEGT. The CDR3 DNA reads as TGTGCCAGCAGCTCGGCGGGGCACGGGGAGCTGTTTTTT. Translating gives CASSSAGHGELFF.

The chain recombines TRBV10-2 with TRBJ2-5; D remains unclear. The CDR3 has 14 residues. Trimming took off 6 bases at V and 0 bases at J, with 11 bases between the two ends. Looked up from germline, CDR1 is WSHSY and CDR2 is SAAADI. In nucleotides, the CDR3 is TGCGCCAGCAGGGGTATTGGGTACCAAGAGACCCAGTACTTC. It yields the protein CASRGIGYQETQYF.

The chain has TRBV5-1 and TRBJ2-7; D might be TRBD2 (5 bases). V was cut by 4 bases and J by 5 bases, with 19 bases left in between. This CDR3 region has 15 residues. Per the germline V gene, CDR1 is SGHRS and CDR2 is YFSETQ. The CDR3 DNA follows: TGCGCCAGCAGCCTGGACGAAGGAGGTGCGAACGAGCAGTACTTC. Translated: CASSLDEGGANEQYF.

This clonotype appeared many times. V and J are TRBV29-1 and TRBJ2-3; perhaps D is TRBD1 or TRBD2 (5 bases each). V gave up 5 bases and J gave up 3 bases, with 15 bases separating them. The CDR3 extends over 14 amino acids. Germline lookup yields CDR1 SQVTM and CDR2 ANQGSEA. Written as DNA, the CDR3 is TGCAGCGTTTCTACCGGGACCGGGACAGATACGCAGTATTTT. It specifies CSVSTGTGTDTQYF.

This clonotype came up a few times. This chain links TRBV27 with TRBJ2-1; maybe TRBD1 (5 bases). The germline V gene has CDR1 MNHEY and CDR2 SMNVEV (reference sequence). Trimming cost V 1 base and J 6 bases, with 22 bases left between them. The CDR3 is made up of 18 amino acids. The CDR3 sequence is CASSLYKAPWQGSNEQFF. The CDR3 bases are TGTGCCAGCAGTTTATATAAGGCCCCGTGGCAGGGCTCCAATGAGCAGTTCTTC.

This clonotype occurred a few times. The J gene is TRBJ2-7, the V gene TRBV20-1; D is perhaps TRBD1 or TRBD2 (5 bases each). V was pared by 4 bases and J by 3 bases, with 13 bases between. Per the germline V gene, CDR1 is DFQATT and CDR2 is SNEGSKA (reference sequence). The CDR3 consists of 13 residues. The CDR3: CSAMWGPLYEQYF. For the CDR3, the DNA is TGCAGTGCTATGTGGGGACCCCTCTACGAGCAGTACTTC.

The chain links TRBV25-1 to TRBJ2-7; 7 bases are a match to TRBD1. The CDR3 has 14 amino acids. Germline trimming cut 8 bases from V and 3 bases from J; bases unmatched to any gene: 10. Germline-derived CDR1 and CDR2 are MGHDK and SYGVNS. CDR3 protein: CASGSRDSYYEQYF. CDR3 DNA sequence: TGTGCCAGCGGCTCCCGGGACAGTTACTACGAGCAGTACTTC.

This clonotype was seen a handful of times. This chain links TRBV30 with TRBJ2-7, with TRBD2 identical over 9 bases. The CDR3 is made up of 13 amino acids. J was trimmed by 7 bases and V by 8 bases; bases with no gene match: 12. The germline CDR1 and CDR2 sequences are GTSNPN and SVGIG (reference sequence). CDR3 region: CAGAGTSWGEQYF. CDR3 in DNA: TGTGCCGGGGCGGGGACTAGCTGGGGTGAGCAGTACTTC.

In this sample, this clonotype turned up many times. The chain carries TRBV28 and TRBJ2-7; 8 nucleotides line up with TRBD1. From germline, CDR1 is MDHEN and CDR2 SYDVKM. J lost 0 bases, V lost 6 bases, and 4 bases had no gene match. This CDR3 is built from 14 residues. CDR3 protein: CASSPTGVSYEQYF. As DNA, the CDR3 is TGTGCCAGCAGCCCGACAGGGGTCTCCTACGAGCAGTACTTC. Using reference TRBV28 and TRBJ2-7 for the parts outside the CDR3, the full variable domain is DVKVTQSSRYLVKRTGEKVFLECVQDMDHENMFWYRQDPGLGLRLIYFSYDVKMKEKGDIPEGYSVSREKKERFSLILESASTNQTSMYLCASSPTGVSYEQYFGPGTRLTVT.

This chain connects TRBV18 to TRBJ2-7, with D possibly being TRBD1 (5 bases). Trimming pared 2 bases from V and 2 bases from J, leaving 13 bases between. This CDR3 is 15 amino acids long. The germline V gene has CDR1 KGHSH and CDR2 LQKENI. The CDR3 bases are TGTGCCAGCTCACCATTCCAAGGGGTACCCTACGAGCAGTACTTC. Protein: CASSPFQGVPYEQYF.

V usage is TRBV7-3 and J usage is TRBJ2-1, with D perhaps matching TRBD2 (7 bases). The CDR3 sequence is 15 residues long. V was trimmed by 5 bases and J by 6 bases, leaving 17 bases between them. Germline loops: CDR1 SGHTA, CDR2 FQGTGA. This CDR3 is CASSPLTGGVNEQFF. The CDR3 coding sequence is TGTGCCAGCAGCCCGCTGACGGGGGGCGTCAATGAGCAGTTCTTC.

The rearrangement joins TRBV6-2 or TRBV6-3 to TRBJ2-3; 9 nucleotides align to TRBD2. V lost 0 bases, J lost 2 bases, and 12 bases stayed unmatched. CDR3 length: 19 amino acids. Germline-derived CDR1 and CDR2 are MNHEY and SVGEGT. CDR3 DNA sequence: TGTGCCAGCAGTTACTCGAAGCGGGAGGACTATATAATCACAGATACGCAGTATTTT. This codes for CASSYSKREDYIITDTQYF.

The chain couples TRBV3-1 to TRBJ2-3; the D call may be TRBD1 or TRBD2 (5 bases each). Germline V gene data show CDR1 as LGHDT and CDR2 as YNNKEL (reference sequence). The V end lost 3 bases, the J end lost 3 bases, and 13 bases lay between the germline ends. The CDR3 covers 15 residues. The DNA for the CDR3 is TGTGCCAGCAGCCAGGGGGTCCAGAGGACAGATACGCAGTATTTT. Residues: CASSQGVQRTDTQYF.

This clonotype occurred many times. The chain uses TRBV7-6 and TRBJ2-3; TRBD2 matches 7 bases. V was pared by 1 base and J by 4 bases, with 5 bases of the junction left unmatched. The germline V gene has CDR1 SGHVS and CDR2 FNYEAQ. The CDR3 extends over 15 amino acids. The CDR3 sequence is CASSLGGSGPDTQYF. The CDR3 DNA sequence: TGTGCCAGCAGCTTAGGGGGTAGCGGGCCAGATACGCAGTATTTT.

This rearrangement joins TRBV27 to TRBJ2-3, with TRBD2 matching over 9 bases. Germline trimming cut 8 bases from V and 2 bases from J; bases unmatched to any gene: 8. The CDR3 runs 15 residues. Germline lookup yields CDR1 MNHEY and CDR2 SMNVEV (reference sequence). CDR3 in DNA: TGTGCCAGCCGGCGACTAGCGGTAAACACAGATACGCAGTATTTT. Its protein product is CASRRLAVNTDTQYF.

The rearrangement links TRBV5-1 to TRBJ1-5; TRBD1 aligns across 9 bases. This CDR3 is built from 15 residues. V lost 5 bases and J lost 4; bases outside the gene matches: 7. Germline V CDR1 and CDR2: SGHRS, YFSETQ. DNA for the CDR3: TGCGCCAGCAGACCCGGGACAGGGACAAATCAGCCCCAGCATTTT. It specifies CASRPGTGTNQPQHF.